A selection of T cell receptor beta chains follows, all from one sample in a study of response to subunit inactivated influenza vaccine. TCRdb redid the calling of the RT-PCR reads with MiXCR, one entry per CDR3 protein. The repertoire holds about 570,000 distinct CDR3 sequences, with around 11% as singletons. This sample was also put to use in a study of T cells expressing NK-cell markers.

Here the sequenced sample was PBMCs from blood, taken on the day of vaccination. These receptors all come from a middle-aged man who received an inactivated influenza vaccine. The CDR3 runs from the conserved cysteine through the conserved F or W. D genes are given only for firm matches. Size is omitted from some rows. Given values are once, few, many or a class for expanded clones.

DNA	CDR3	size	V	D	J
TGTGCCAGCAGTTTAAAACCCGCAGGGGGCCCCTACAATGAGCAGTTCTTC	CASSLKPAGGPYNEQFF	NA	TRBV27	TRBD1	TRBJ2-1
TGTGCCAGCAGCCAAGAACGCCGGAAGGGTGAGACCCAGTACTTC	CASSQERRKGETQYF	NA	TRBV14	NA	TRBJ2-5
TGTGCCAGCAGCTTAGGGTTCACAGATACGCAGTATTTT	CASSLGFTDTQYF	many	TRBV11-2	NA	TRBJ2-3
TGTGCCAGCAGTTACTCGAGATCTGGCAGAGCTAACTATGGCTACACCTTC	CASSYSRSGRANYGYTF	NA	TRBV6-5	NA	TRBJ1-2
TGTGCCAGCAGCTTGGAGCGGTACGGGGGTTACGTAGATACGCAGTATTTT	CASSLERYGGYVDTQYF	NA	TRBV5-6	NA	TRBJ2-3
TGCAGTGCAACTACTACTAGTCCCCGGCAGTACTTC	CSATTTSPRQYF	NA	TRBV20-1	NA	TRBJ2-7
TGTGCCAGCAGCCACGGACAGGGAATCAGTTCCGGGGAGCTGTTTTTT	CASSHGQGISSGELFF	few	TRBV12-3/TRBV12-4	TRBD1	TRBJ2-2
TGTGCCAGCAGCTCCCACGGGAGGGCCGTGACAACCGGGGAGCTGTTTTTT	CASSSHGRAVTTGELFF	few	TRBV7-9	TRBD2	TRBJ2-2
TGTGCCAGCAGTAACACTAGCGGGACCGGGGAGCTGTTTTTT	CASSNTSGTGELFF	few	TRBV25-1	TRBD2	TRBJ2-2
TGTGCCAGCAGTTTACTTTCGGGGGCTTTGGGGACAGATTACGAGCAGTACTTC	CASSLLSGALGTDYEQYF	NA	TRBV12-3/TRBV12-4	NA	TRBJ2-7
TGTGCCAGCAGCTCCTCCGGGACTAGCGGAGGCCTTAACGACTTC	CASSSSGTSGGLNDF	NA	TRBV7-9	TRBD2	TRBJ2-7
TGTGCCAGCAGCTTACCCACTAGCGGACGTAACACCGGGGAGCTGTTTTTT	CASSLPTSGRNTGELFF	many	TRBV7-9	TRBD2	TRBJ2-2
TGTGCCAGCAGTTGGCGGACAGGGGAACTCTACGAGCAGTTCTTC	CASSWRTGELYEQFF	NA	TRBV12-3/TRBV12-4	TRBD1	TRBJ2-1
TGTGCCAGCAGCTTGTCCAGACCCAGCTCTGGGGCCAACGTCCTGACTTTC	CASSLSRPSSGANVLTF	NA	TRBV5-5	NA	TRBJ2-6
TGCAGTGCTAGACTAGCGGGAGGGCCGGTTGAGCAGTTCTTC	CSARLAGGPVEQFF	NA	TRBV20-1	TRBD2	TRBJ2-1
TGTGCCAGCAGCCCTGGGACTAGCGGGATTACAGATACGCAGTATTTT	CASSPGTSGITDTQYF	many	TRBV12-3/TRBV12-4	TRBD2	TRBJ2-3
TGTGCCAGCAGTGTCGACTTAACTAGCGGGACCTACAATGAGCAGTTCTTC	CASSVDLTSGTYNEQFF	few	TRBV13	TRBD2	TRBJ2-1
TGCAGTGCTAGACCCGGACAGGGGGCATCGAATGAGCAGTTCTTC	CSARPGQGASNEQFF	few	TRBV20-1	TRBD1	TRBJ2-1
TGCGCCAGCAGCCAAGGGGAAGTATCCTGGGGAAACGGAGTTGAAAAACTGTTTTTT	CASSQGEVSWGNGVEKLFF	few	TRBV4-1	NA	TRBJ1-4
TGTGCCAGCAGCTTCCGGGACGGGAGCACAGATACGCAGTATTTT	CASSFRDGSTDTQYF	NA	TRBV9	NA	TRBJ2-3
TGTGCCAGCAGTCTCCGGGACGGTGAAAAACTGTTTTTT	CASSLRDGEKLFF	NA	TRBV6-1	NA	TRBJ1-4
TGTGCCAGCAGCTCACGCCGTTCCCAAGAGACCCAGTACTTC	CASSSRRSQETQYF	few	TRBV5-6	NA	TRBJ2-5
TGTGCCAGCAGGCCAGCGGGGGGCACAGATACGCAGTATTTT	CASRPAGGTDTQYF	NA	TRBV12-3/TRBV12-4	TRBD2	TRBJ2-3
TGTGCCAGCAGACCGACAGGGCCTGATGTGCAGTATTTT	CASRPTGPDVQYF	NA	TRBV5-5	TRBD1	TRBJ2-3
TGTGCCAGCAGTTTAGGGCTACTAGCGGGAGAGACCTACAATGAGCAGTTCTTC	CASSLGLLAGETYNEQFF	NA	TRBV12-3/TRBV12-4	TRBD2	TRBJ2-1
TGCAGTGCTAGAGATCAGGCTAGCGGGAGTTTCCAACGGGAGACCCAGTACTTC	CSARDQASGSFQRETQYF	NA	TRBV20-1	TRBD2	TRBJ2-5
TGTGCCAGTATAATAATTGGAGCCGGGGAGCTGTTTTTT	CASIIIGAGELFF	many	TRBV12-3/TRBV12-4	NA	TRBJ2-2
TGTGCCAGCAGCTCCCAGACCTATGGCTACACCTTC	CASSSQTYGYTF	few	TRBV7-9	NA	TRBJ1-2
TGTGCCAGCACCCAGCCCGGGGAGCTGTTTTTT	CASTQPGELFF	many	TRBV12-3/TRBV12-4	NA	TRBJ2-2
TGTGCCAGCAGCGGGGACAGGGAGGGTCAGCCCCAGCATTTT	CASSGDREGQPQHF	NA	TRBV7-6	TRBD1	TRBJ1-5
TGTGCCGCGCGTTCCGGGCCCCCAAGAGCGGACACTGAAGCTTTCTTT	CAARSGPPRADTEAFF	NA	TRBV10-3	NA	TRBJ1-1